A selection of T cell receptor beta chains follows, all from one sample in a study of blood T cell repertoires in COVID-19. The table came from immunoSEQ multiplex PCR; TCRdb's copy has only in-frame clones and leaves some out. The sample holds roughly 230,000 clones, roughly 91% seen once. Sequences were obtained from PBMCs or T cells enriched from blood (not recorded which). The receptors come from a woman aged 30 to 39 with acute COVID-19. Both conserved end residues are part of each CDR3. D genes are given only for firm matches.

>.|TRBV5-1|16|TRBJ2-3
CASSPIFEGGADTQYF
TGCGCCAGCAGCCCCATCTTCGAGGGGGGGGCAGATACGCAGTATTTT
>TRBD1|TRBV6-5|15|TRBJ2-7
CASSYPGQGGYEQYF
TGTGCCAGCAGTTACCCGGGACAGGGGGGTTACGAGCAGTACTTC
>.|TRBV2|10|TRBJ1-1
CAIDTPEAFF
TGTGCCATCGACACGCCTGAAGCTTTCTTT
>TRBD2|TRBV5-5|15|TRBJ2-3
CASSLAGGSTDTQYF
TGTGCCAGCAGCTTGGCCGGGGGGAGCACAGATACGCAGTATTTT
>TRBD1|TRBV5-1|15|TRBJ1-2
CASSWRDRGLDGYTF
TGCGCCAGCAGCTGGAGGGACAGGGGGCTGGATGGCTACACCTTC
>.|TRBV28|13|TRBJ2-2
CASSGTRSGELFF
TGTGCCAGCAGTGGTACTAGGAGCGGGGAGCTGTTTTTT
>TRBD2|TRBV9|15|TRBJ2-1
CASSMRTSGYNEQFF
TGTGCCAGCAGCATGCGGACTAGCGGCTACAATGAGCAGTTCTTC
>.|TRBV27|15|TRBJ1-6
CASSLGRRTNSPLHF
TGTGCCAGCAGTTTAGGACGGAGGACTAATTCACCCCTCCACTTT
>.|TRBV4-2|13|TRBJ1-3
CASSQEARDTIYF
TGTGCCAGCAGCCAAGAGGCACGGGACACCATATATTTT
>.|TRBV4-3|18|TRBJ1-4
CASSQGVAPSTSFEKLFF
TGCGCCAGCAGCCAAGGTGTGGCCCCCTCGACATCGTTCGAAAAACTGTTTTTT
>TRBD1|TRBV5-1|14|TRBJ2-7
CASSLGYRGDEQYF
TGCGCCAGCAGCTTGGGGTACAGGGGCGACGAGCAGTACTTC